Only a few counts were recorded for the clone carrying this T cell receptor (beta chain). Its antigen is not known. Use of 60 Vbeta and 13 Jbeta primers characterized the PCR. Clones were read by immunoSEQ multiplex PCR, and TCRdb kept only the in-frame ones, dropping some. The repertoire holds 100,000 to 150,000 clones, with 78% as singletons. These data originate in a study of cytomegalovirus exposure and HLA in healthy donors. Background on the study: An earlier analysis found fewer than 140 million unique TCR beta sequences from approximately 170 million T cells. Study findings and constraints: Later work associated around 18,000 TCR beta sequences with HLA alleles at 0.05 false discovery rate.

The V end lost 0 bases, the J end lost 5 bases, and 15 bases lay between the germline ends. The CDR3 spans 15 residues. Germline CDR1 SGDLS, CDR2 YYNGEE. The clonotype was recovered from a woman aged 18-29 years in good health and CMV-seronegative. The chain employs TRBV9 and TRBJ2-7; weak D call: TRBD2 (7 bases). The sample consisted of PBMCs. CDR3 bases: TGTGCCAGCAGCGTAGTGGGAGGGGGACGGGACGAGCAGTACTTC. Translating it yields CASSVVGGGRDEQYF. Together with reference TRBV9 and TRBJ2-7, the CDR3 gives the full variable domain: DSGVTQTPKHLITATGQRVTLRCSPRSGDLSVYWYQQSLDQGLQFLIQYYNGEERAKGNILERFSAQQFPDLHSELNLSSLELGDSALYFCASSVVGGGRDEQYFGPGTRLTVT.